The sample holds a few counts of the clone carrying this TCR beta chain. The V and J ends lost 6 bases and 0 bases respectively, with 14 bases between them. Germline V gene sequence: CDR1 WSHSY, CDR2 SAAADI. CDR3 length: 15 amino acids. TCRdb processed the RT-PCR reads anew with MiXCR; each CDR3 protein has one entry. This sample yields 500,000 to 550,000 distinct CDR3 sequences, of which roughly 8.2% are seen a single time; 10% to 15% belongs to the top ten. This sample is part of a study of response to subunit inactivated influenza vaccine. This sequence joins TRBV10-2 and TRBJ1-2, with D hard to call. The source is a man aged 50 to 69 who received an inactivated influenza vaccine. The sequences come from PBMCs from blood, collected around 2 years after vaccination. In nucleotides, the CDR3 is TGCGCCAGCAGCTTGTACAGCGATACTAACTATGGCTACACCTTC. As protein: CASSLYSDTNYGYTF.